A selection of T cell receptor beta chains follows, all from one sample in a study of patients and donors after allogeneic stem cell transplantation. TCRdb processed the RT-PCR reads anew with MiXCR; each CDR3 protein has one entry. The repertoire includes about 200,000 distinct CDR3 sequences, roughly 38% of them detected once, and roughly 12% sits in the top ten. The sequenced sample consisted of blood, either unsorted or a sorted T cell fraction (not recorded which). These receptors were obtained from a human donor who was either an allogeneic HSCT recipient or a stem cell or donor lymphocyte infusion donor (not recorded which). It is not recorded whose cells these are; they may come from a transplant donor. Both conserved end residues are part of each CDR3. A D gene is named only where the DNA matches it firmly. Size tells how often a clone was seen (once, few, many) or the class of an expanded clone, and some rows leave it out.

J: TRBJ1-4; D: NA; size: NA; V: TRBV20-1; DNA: TGCAGTGCTCCTGGGGCGGCCGCAACTAATGAAAAACTGTTTTTT; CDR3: CSAPGAAATNEKLFF
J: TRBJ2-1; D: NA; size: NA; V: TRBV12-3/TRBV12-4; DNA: TGTGCCAGCAGTCCACAGCCCGCCTACAATGAGCAGTTCTTC; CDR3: CASSPQPAYNEQFF
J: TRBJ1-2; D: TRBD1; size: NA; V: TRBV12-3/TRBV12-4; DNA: TGTGCCAGCAGTTCAAGGACAGGGGCCTTCTATGGCTACACCTTC; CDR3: CASSSRTGAFYGYTF
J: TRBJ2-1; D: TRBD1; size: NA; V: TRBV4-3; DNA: TGCGCCAGCAGCCACGGACAGGACTCCTACAATGAGCAGTTCTTC; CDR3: CASSHGQDSYNEQFF
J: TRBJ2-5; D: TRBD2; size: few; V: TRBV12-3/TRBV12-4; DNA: TGTGCCAGCAGTTCCCCATCTGATGGACTAGCGGGCCAAGAGACCCAGTACTTC; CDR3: CASSSPSDGLAGQETQYF
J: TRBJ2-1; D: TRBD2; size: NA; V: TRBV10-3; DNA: TGTGCCATCAGTGAAGCGGGGGGTTACAATGAGCAGTTCTTC; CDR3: CAISEAGGYNEQFF
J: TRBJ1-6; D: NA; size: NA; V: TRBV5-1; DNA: TGCGCCAGCAGCTTGGATCAGGGGTCACCCCTCCACTTT; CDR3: CASSLDQGSPLHF
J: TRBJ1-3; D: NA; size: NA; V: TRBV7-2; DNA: TGTGCCAGCAGCTTAGGGCCACGATCTAAAAACACCATATATTTT; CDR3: CASSLGPRSKNTIYF
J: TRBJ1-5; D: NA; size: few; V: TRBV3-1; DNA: TGTGCCAGCAGCCGGTCTCCGGATCAGCCCCAGCATTTT; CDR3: CASSRSPDQPQHF
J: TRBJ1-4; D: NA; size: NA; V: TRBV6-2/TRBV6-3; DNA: TGTGCCAGCAGTTCCCTGATGGAGCTCGAAGCAACTAATGAAAAACTGTTTTTT; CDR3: CASSSLMELEATNEKLFF
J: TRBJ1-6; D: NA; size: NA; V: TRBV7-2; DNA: TGTGCCAGCAGCCCAGGTCCCCGACAGACCTATTATTCACCCCTCCACTTT; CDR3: CASSPGPRQTYYSPLHF
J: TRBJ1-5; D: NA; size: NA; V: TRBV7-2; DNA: TGTGCCAGCAGGAAGACCGTCGAACCAATCAATCAGCCCCAGCATTTT; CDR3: CASRKTVEPINQPQHF
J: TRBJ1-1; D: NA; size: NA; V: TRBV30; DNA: TGTGCCTGGGGCCCTCGGGACACTGAAGCTTTCTTT; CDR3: CAWGPRDTEAFF
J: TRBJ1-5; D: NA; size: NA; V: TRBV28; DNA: TGTGCCAGCCTAGAGGCAGGTGAACAGCCCCAGCATTTT; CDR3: CASLEAGEQPQHF